The TCR beta chain described here comes from a study of T cell repertoires in cytomegalovirus infection (dated by TCRdb to between 2018 and 2020). For the study in its entirety: The HLA type of each donor mattered for the analysis, because public TCR beta signatures pointed to carriage of CMV infection along with the matching HLA type.

Overall study results and their limits: The ex vivo response was dominated by HLA-C-restricted CMV-specific TCR beta clonotypes, and the single most frequent clonotype in two of eight donors was supplied by these HLA-C-restricted clonotypes. In both this cohort and an independent cohort of some 380 donors, the cumulative frequency of public TCR beta family members distinguished carriers of CMV infection plus the relevant HLA type.

As for this clonotype: Its antigen remains unidentified. It has no much larger one-base neighbor in the sample; base qualities were not kept.

Compared with germline, V lacks 4 bases and J lacks 4 bases; bases without a gene match: 10. According to the germline V gene (reference sequence), CDR1 reads MNHNY and CDR2 reads SVGAGI. The CDR3 runs 16 amino acids, cysteine and phenylalanine included. Only the CDR3 part of the read is kept: 48 bases, read in frame from the first base. Sequencing was carried out with an Illumina HiSeq 1500. In TCRdb, the public reads were trimmed at Q25 with fastp and aligned with MiXCR, with productive beta chains retained. Identical CDR3 protein sequences are pooled into one entry, listed with their most common genes and DNA. The sample includes under 600,000 distinct CDR3 sequences, with about 15% observed a single time. Clones ranked in the top ten supply 20% to 30% of the sample.

The specimen sequenced was CD8+ T cells from PBMCs. The sequence was collected from a human donor in good health (CMV status not recorded). Some clones in this sample may be carry-over from other donors' samples. The sequence is built from TRBV6-6 and TRBJ1-5, and TRBD1 aligns with 7 junction nucleotides. For the CDR3, the sequence is CASSSPTDRTNQPQHF. The base sequence is TGTGCCAGCAGTTCCCCGACGGACAGGACAAATCAGCCCCAGCATTTT.